The present entry profiles one T cell receptor (beta chain) with its context. It has no known antigen specificity. No clone much larger than this one lies a single base away; base qualities are absent. The Quick-DNA Microprep Kit was used to extract genomic DNA from the sorted cells. Amplification of TCRbeta DNA was done with the immunoSEQ hsTCRbeta kit, following the protocol from the manufacturer. An Illumina MiSeq instrument was used to sequence the TCRbeta libraries. The study's own analysis went as follows. After out-of-frame sequences were removed, 2,204,828 distinct TCRbeta sequences remained, averaging around 67,000 per individual. Each individual was scored according to the count of 164 previously reported CMV-associated TCRbeta sequences and the total productive distinct TCRbeta count. A beta-binomial model was reimplemented in Python, and scikit-learn random forests with default parameters were trained on data from the US cohort. Classifier performance on the Belgian cohort was reported as the median AUC with percentile confidence intervals calculated over 10,000 bootstrap iterations. Imported from immuneACCESS, the table was reduced by TCRdb to in-frame sequences with V and J called. These copies leave out some clones; in studies compared against another copy, an unresolved V gene accounts for under half, and the cause of the remainder is not known. That table is the source of V, J and clone size, and D and trimming were worked out from the DNA. The sample has tens of thousands of clones on record, about 80% of them singletons. Approximately 0.44% of the sample rests with the top ten.

According to the germline V gene, CDR1 reads SGHTA and CDR2 reads FQGNSA. V and J lose 3 bases and 7 bases, and a span of 13 bases separates them. From its cysteine to its phenylalanine, the CDR3 spans 14 amino acids. This entry keeps only the CDR3 DNA: 42 bases, framed from base 1. This entry belongs to a study of memory CD4+ T cells and cytomegalovirus serostatus (dated by TCRdb to between 2018 and 2021). In the study overall: A total of around 35 healthy Belgian adults, of whom 9 were CMV seropositive and some 25 were CMV seronegative, were included in the cohort. To replicate a published TCR-based CMV serostatus classifier, the researchers sequenced the CD4+ memory TCRbeta repertoires of a Belgian cohort whose cytomegalovirus serostatus was known. The research as a whole found: The original-framework classifier achieved a median bootstrapped AUC of about 0.95 with a 95% CI of 0.76-1.00 on the Belgian cohort. The results were interpreted as suggesting that the CMV-associated TCR signature is mostly present in the CD4+ memory repertoire. Among the approximately 160 previously reported CMV-associated TCRbeta sequences, 65 to 85 showed up in the CD4+ memory repertoires, with each one found in between one and five individuals. Only CD4+CD45RO+ memory cells were sequenced, in contrast to the original study, which included naive and memory CD4+ and CD8+ populations. For predicting CMV serostatus, the median bootstrapped AUC was about 0.94 using the original framework and 0.9 to 0.92 using a US-trained random forest.

A FACSAria II was used to sort memory CD4+ T cells, defined as single viable CD3+CD4+CD8-CD45RO+ cells. CMV serostatus was determined with a Roche Elecsys assay detecting serum IgG against CMV pp150, pp28, p38 and p52. After thawing, total CD4+ T cells were enriched by positive selection with CD4 magnetic microbeads. The samples came from a separate study whose specific focus was interrogating the CD4+ T cell memory repertoire. Peripheral blood mononuclear cells were isolated and cryopreserved following standard operating procedures; serum was stored at -80 °C. Staining used CD3-PerCP (BW264/56), CD4-APC (RPA-T4), CD45RO-PE (UCHT1) and CD8-Pacific Orange (3B5) antibodies, with Sytox blue excluding non-viable cells.

Input material: memory CD4+ T cells from blood. The source is an adult in good health and CMV-seronegative. This chain is built from TRBV7-2 and TRBJ2-1; the best D guess is TRBD2, with 6 bases matching. The CDR3 corresponds to CASSFGGASNEQFF. The nucleotide sequence reads TGTGCCAGCAGCTTCGGCGGGGCCTCTAATGAGCAGTTCTTC.